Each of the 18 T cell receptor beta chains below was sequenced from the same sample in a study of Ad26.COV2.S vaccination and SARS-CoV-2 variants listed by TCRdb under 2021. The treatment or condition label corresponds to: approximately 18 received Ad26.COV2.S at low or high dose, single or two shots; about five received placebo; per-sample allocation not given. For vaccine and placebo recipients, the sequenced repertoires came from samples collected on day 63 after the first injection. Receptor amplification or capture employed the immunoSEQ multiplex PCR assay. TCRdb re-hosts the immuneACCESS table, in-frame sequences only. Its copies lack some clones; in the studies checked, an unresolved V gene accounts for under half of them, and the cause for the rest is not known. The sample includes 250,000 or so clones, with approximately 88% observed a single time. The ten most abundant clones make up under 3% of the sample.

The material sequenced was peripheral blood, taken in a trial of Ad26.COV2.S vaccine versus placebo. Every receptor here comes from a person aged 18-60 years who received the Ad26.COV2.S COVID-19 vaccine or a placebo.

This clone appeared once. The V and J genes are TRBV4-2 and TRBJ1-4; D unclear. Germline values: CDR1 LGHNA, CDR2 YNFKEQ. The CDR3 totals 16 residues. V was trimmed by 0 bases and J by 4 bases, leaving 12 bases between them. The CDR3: CASSQEAAAVNEKLFF. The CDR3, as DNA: TGTGCCAGCAGCCAAGAGGCGGCAGCCGTTAATGAAAAACTGTTTTTT.

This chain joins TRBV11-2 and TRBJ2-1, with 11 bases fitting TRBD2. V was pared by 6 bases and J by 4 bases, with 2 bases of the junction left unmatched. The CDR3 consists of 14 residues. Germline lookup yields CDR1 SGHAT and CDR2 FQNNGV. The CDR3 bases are TGTGCCAGCAGAGGGACTAGCGGATACAATGAGCAGTTCTTC. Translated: CASRGTSGYNEQFF.

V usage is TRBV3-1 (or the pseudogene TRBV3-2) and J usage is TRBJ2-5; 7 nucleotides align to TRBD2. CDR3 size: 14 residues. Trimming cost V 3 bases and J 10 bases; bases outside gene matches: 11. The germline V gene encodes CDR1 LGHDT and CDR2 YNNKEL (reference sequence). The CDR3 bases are TGTGCCAGCAGCCAGCGAGAGGGACTACTGAACCAGTACTTC. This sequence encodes CASSQREGLLNQYF.

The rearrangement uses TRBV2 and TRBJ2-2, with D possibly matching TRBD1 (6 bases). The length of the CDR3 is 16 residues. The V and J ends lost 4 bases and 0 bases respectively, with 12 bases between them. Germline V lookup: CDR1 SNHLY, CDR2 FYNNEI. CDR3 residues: CASSVYGTTNTGELFF. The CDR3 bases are TGTGCCAGCAGTGTTTACGGGACAACGAACACCGGGGAGCTGTTTTTT.

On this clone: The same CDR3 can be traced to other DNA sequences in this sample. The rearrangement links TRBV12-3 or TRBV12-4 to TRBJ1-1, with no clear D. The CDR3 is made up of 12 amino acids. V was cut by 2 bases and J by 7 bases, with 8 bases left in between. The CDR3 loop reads CASSLLGSEAFF. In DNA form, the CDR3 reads TGTGCCAGCAGTTTATTGGGAAGTGAAGCTTTCTTT.

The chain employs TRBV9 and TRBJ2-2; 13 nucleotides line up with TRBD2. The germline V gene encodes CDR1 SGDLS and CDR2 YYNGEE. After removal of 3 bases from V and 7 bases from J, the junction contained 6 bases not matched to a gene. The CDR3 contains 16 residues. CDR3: CASSARGTSGVGELFF. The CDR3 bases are TGTGCCAGCAGCGCCCGGGGGACTAGCGGGGTCGGGGAGCTGTTTTTT.

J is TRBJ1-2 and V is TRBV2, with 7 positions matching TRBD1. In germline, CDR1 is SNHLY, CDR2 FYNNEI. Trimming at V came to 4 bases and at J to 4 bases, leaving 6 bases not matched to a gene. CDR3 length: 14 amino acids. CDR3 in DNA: TGTGCCAGCAGTGGGACCGGGACAGTCTATGGCTACACCTTC. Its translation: CASSGTGTVYGYTF.

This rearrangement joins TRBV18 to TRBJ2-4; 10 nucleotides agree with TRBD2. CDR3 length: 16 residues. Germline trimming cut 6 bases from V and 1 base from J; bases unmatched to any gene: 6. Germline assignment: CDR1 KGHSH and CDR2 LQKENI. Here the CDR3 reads CASSPNSGRAKNIQYF. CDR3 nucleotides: TGTGCCAGCTCCCCTAATAGCGGGAGGGCCAAAAACATTCAGTACTTC.

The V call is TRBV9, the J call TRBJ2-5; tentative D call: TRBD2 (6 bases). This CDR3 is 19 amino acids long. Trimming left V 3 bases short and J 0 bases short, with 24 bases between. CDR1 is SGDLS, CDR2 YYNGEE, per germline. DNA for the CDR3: TGTGCCAGCAGCGGAGCGGGTTGGGCGGGTTATCTGTACCAAGAGACCCAGTACTTC. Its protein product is CASSGAGWAGYLYQETQYF.

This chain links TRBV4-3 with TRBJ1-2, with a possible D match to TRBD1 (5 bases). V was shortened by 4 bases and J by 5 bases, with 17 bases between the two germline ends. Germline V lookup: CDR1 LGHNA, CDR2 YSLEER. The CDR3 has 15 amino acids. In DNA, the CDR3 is TGCGCCAGCAGCCTCACTACGACAGCCCAATATGGCTACACCTTC. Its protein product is CASSLTTTAQYGYTF.

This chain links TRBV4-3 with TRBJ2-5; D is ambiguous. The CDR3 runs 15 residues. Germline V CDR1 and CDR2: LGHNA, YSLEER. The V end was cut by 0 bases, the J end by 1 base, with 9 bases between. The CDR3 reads CASSQEPRTQETQYF. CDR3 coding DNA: TGCGCCAGCAGCCAAGAACCCCGGACCCAAGAGACCCAGTACTTC.

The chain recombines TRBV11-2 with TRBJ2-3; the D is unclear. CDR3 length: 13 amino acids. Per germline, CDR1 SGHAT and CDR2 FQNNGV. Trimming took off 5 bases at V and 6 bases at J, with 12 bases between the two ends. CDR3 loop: CASSPSVKDTQYF. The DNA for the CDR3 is TGTGCCAGCAGCCCCTCTGTGAAGGATACGCAGTATTTT.

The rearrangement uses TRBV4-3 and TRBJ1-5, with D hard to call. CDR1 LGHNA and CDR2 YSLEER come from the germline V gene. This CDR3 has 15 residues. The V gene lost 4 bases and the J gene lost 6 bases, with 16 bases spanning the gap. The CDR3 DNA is TGCGCCAGCAGCCCGAGAGTAGGTGGCGGTCAGCCCCAGCATTTT. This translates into CASSPRVGGGQPQHF.

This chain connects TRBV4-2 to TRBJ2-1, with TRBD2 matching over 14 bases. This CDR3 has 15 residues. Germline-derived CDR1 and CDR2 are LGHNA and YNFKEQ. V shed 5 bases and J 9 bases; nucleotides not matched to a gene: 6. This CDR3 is CASSSGLAGGGEQFF. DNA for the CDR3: TGTGCCAGCAGCTCAGGACTAGCGGGAGGAGGTGAGCAGTTCTTC.

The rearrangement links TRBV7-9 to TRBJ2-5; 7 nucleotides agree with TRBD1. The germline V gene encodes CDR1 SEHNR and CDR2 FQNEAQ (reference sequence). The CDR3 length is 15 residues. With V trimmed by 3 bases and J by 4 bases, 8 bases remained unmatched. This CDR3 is CASSFWGQRLETQYF. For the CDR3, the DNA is TGTGCCAGCAGCTTTTGGGGACAGAGGCTAGAGACCCAGTACTTC.

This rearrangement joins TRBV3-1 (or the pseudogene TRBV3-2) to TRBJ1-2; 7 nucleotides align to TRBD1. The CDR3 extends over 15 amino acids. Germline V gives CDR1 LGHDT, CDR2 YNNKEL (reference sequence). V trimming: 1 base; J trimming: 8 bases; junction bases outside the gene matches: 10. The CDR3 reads CASSQVQGGGGGYTF. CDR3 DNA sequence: TGTGCCAGCAGCCAAGTTCAGGGCGGAGGGGGCGGCTACACCTTC.

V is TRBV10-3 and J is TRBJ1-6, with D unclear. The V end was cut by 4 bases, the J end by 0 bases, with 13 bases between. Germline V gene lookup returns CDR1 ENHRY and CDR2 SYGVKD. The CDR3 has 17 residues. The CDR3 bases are TGTGCCATCAGTGCTGGACTGCCGAGCTCCTATAATTCACCCCTCCACTTT. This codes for CAISAGLPSSYNSPLHF.

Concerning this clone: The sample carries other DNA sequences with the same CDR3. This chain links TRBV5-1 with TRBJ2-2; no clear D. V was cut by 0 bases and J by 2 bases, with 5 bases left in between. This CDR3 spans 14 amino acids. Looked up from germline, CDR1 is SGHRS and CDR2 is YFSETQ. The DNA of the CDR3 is TGCGCCAGCAGCTTGGGTAGTAACACCGGGGAGCTGTTTTTT. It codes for CASSLGSNTGELFF.